The 21 T cell receptor beta chains listed next were all sequenced from one sample in a study of blood T cells in healthy people across ages. A second PCR of 7 to 11 cycles used a sample-barcoded 5' primer and a J-beta primer mix. TCRdb ran MiXCR on the 5' RACE reads and lists one entry per CDR3 protein. In the table there are approximately 800,000 distinct CDR3 sequences, 46% of which are singletons. Sample: blood. The receptors here all came from an elderly man in good health.

The chain has TRBV12-3 or TRBV12-4 and TRBJ1-1; no clear D. CDR3 length equals 13 residues. Trimming stripped 6 bases from V and 4 bases from J, with 12 bases between. As DNA, the CDR3 is TGTGCCAGCAGGACCTCGAGCGGCACTGAAGCTTTCTTT. Translating gives CASRTSSGTEAFF.

The chain carries TRBV29-1 and TRBJ2-7, with a weak D call TRBD2 (6 bases). The CDR3 covers 8 residues. The V gene lost 3 bases and the J gene lost 12 bases, with 6 bases spanning the gap. Germline CDR1 is SQVTM and CDR2 is ANQGSEA. As DNA, the CDR3 is TGCAGCGTTGAGGGGGGGTACTTC. As protein: CSVEGGYF.

This clonotype was picked up many times. The chain has TRBV7-2 and TRBJ1-1; D is uncertain. Per germline, CDR1 SGHTA and CDR2 FQGNSA. Deletions cut 1 base from V and 1 base from J, with 4 bases between. This CDR3 has 13 amino acids. CDR3 bases: TGTGCCAGCAGCTTAGGGAGGAACACTGAAGCTTTCTTT. This encodes CASSLGRNTEAFF.

The table lists this clonotype with a count of one. The chain is built from TRBV6-5 and TRBJ2-1, with D unresolved. V was pared by 6 bases and J by 9 bases, with 18 bases between. This CDR3 comprises 14 residues. Per the germline V gene, CDR1 is MNHEY and CDR2 is SVGAGI. The CDR3 bases are TGTGCCAGCAGACCCGTACCTGGGGTCGGTGAGCAGTTCTTC. This codes for CASRPVPGVGEQFF.

The CDR3 nucleotides read TGTGCCAGCAGGTTGAGGGGGGGCGAGGCAGATACGCAGTATTTT. Protein product: CASRLRGGEADTQYF. The J gene is TRBJ2-3, the V gene TRBV12-3 or TRBV12-4; D is possibly TRBD2 (7 bases). This CDR3 is built from 15 residues. The germline V and J ends were trimmed by 6 bases and 4 bases, with 17 bases remaining between them.

The V call is TRBV24-1, the J call TRBJ1-5; 9 bases map to TRBD1. Germline CDR1 KGHDR, CDR2 SFDVKD. Unmatched junction bases numbered 4, after V lost 4 bases and J lost 4 bases. CDR3 length: 15 amino acids. In DNA form, the CDR3 reads TGTGCCACCAGTGACCCCGGACAGGGGAATCAGCCCCAGCATTTT. Translating gives CATSDPGQGNQPQHF.

This clonotype was seen more than once but under ten times. The chain couples TRBV25-1 to TRBJ2-2, with 14 nucleotides matching TRBD2. Germline lookup yields CDR1 MGHDK and CDR2 SYGVNS. The CDR3 loop spans 16 amino acids. The V gene end was trimmed by 4 bases and the J gene end by 3 bases; junction bases not matched to a gene: 1. The CDR3 nucleotides read TGTGCCAGCAGTGTGACTAGCGGGAGGGACACCGGGGAGCTGTTTTTT. It codes for CASSVTSGRDTGELFF.

V usage is TRBV5-1 and J usage is TRBJ1-1, with 7 bases aligning to TRBD1. The CDR3 is made up of 15 amino acids. Per the germline V gene, CDR1 is SGHRS and CDR2 is YFSETQ. The ends lost 4 bases at V and 1 base at J; junction bases unmatched: 7. CDR3 sequence: CASSQETGTNTEAFF. In nucleotides, the CDR3 is TGCGCCAGCAGCCAAGAGACAGGGACGAACACTGAAGCTTTCTTT.

This chain connects TRBV18 to TRBJ2-3, with D hard to call. The V end was cut by 3 bases, the J end by 5 bases, with 9 bases between. The CDR3 has 13 amino acids. Germline V gene data show CDR1 as KGHSH and CDR2 as LQKENI. The DNA of the CDR3 is TGTGCCAGCTCACCTCCGAGTGAAGATACGCAGTATTTT. Protein: CASSPPSEDTQYF.

The genes are TRBV7-2 and TRBJ2-2; 7 bases are a match to TRBD1. The CDR3 consists of 15 residues. Germline assignment: CDR1 SGHTA and CDR2 FQGNSA. The V segment lost 5 bases and the J segment 4 bases; nucleotides outside the gene matches: 7. CDR3 loop: CASSPPDRATGELFF. The CDR3 DNA sequence: TGTGCCAGCAGCCCACCTGACAGGGCCACCGGGGAGCTGTTTTTT.

The J gene is TRBJ2-7, the V gene TRBV7-9; the match to TRBD2 covers 16 bases. The CDR3 is made up of 17 amino acids. Germline V CDR1 and CDR2: SEHNR, FQNEAQ (reference sequence). Unmatched junction bases numbered 7, after V lost 4 bases and J lost 4 bases. As DNA, the CDR3 is TGTGCCAGCAGCTACAACCCGGGACTAGCGGGAGGGTACGAGCAGTACTTC. Translation: CASSYNPGLAGGYEQYF.

V and J are TRBV14 and TRBJ2-5; D is unresolved. The CDR3 runs 13 residues. Trimming shortened V by 0 bases and J by 5 bases, and 7 bases separated the two germline ends. Germline values: CDR1 SGHDN, CDR2 FVKESK. CDR3 coding DNA: TGTGCCAGCAGCCAAGATCTTGGGGAGACCCAGTACTTC. Translation gives CASSQDLGETQYF.

This clonotype showed up just a few times. The chain employs TRBV20-1 and TRBJ2-4; perhaps D is TRBD1 or TRBD2 (6 bases each). Near its end, the DNA agrees better with TRBJ2-7, so the J call may be wrong. There are 16 residues in the CDR3. The germline V gene has CDR1 DFQATT and CDR2 SNEGSKA (reference sequence). The CDR3 sequence is CSATGASPGHTYEQYF. Here the CDR3 DNA reads TGCAGTGCTACGGGGGCCTCTCCGGGCCATACCTACGAGCAGTACTTC.

Only one count was recorded for this clonotype. The gene calls are TRBV29-1 and TRBJ2-5; 16 bases are a match to TRBD2. This CDR3 contains 13 residues. J gave up 7 bases and V 6 bases, and 2 bases lay outside the gene matches. Germline V gene data show CDR1 as SQVTM and CDR2 as ANQGSEA. This chain's CDR3 is CSVGTSGRGTQYF. CDR3 coding DNA: TGCAGCGTGGGGACTAGCGGGAGGGGGACCCAGTACTTC.

This sequence joins TRBV4-3 and TRBJ2-4; 7 nucleotides align to TRBD2. Trimming took 2 bases from V and 0 from J; bases not matched to a gene: 4. CDR1 and CDR2 from the germline V gene are LGHNA and YSLEER. The CDR3 has 16 residues. Written as DNA, the CDR3 is TGCGCCAGCAGCCAACACAGCGGGATAGCCAAAAACATTCAGTACTTC. Translated: CASSQHSGIAKNIQYF.

This clonotype was seen once. This chain joins TRBV7-6 and TRBJ2-1, with D possibly being TRBD2 (5 bases). Trimming stripped 1 base from V and 5 bases from J, with 18 bases between. The CDR3 has 17 residues. From germline, CDR1 is SGHVS and CDR2 FNYEAQ. CDR3 coding DNA: TGTGCCAGCAGCTTAGTCGCTGACCGGGGATCTGACAATGAGCAGTTCTTC. Protein: CASSLVADRGSDNEQFF.

The chain uses TRBV7-9 and TRBJ2-5, with 7 nucleotides matching TRBD1. CDR1 and CDR2 from the germline V gene are SEHNR and FQNEAQ (reference sequence). The length of the CDR3 is 15 residues. Unmatched junction bases numbered 1, after V lost 0 bases and J lost 0 bases. This CDR3 reads CASSLAGQHQETQYF. CDR3 bases: TGTGCCAGCAGCTTAGCGGGACAGCACCAAGAGACCCAGTACTTC.

The sample holds many counts of this clonotype. This chain connects TRBV3-1 to TRBJ2-7; D ambiguous. CDR3 size: 14 residues. V gave up 1 base and J gave up 2 bases, with 9 bases separating them. Germline CDR1 LGHDT, CDR2 YNNKEL (reference sequence). The CDR3, as DNA: TGTGCCAGCAGCCAAGGGCAACACACCTACGAGCAGTACTTC. As protein: CASSQGQHTYEQYF.

V gene TRBV10-3 combines with J gene TRBJ2-2, with D possibly matching TRBD1 (6 bases). Germline V gene sequence: CDR1 ENHRY, CDR2 SYGVKD. The CDR3 contains 15 residues. Trimming left V 6 bases short and J 6 bases short, with 17 bases between. DNA for the CDR3: TGTGCCATCAGCCCCGACAGGTCGGGACCCGGGGAGCTGTTTTTT. It translates to CAISPDRSGPGELFF.

A few counts support this clonotype. The rearrangement joins TRBV5-1 to TRBJ2-1, with D possibly being TRBD1 (6 bases). Judging by the DNA end, TRBJ2-7 fits better; the J call may be wrong. The CDR3 is made up of 14 amino acids. The germline gives CDR1 SGHRS, CDR2 YFSETQ. In nucleotides, the CDR3 is TGCGCCAGCCAAAAACAGCAGGGGCGGTACGAGCAGTACTTC. Encoded protein: CASQKQQGRYEQYF.

This clonotype was seen repeatedly, ten times or more. This may stem from a read error, because a much larger clone lies one nucleotide away. This chain uses TRBV12-3 or TRBV12-4 with TRBJ2-3, with D perhaps TRBD2 (7 bases). There are 14 residues in the CDR3. Trimming left V 5 bases short and J 4 bases short, with 13 bases between. CDR3 sequence (DNA): TGTGCCAGCAGTGTGAGGGGGGGCGCAGATACGCAGTATTTT. Encoded protein: CASSVRGGADTQYF.